The 5 T cell receptor beta chains below were found in one sample sequenced in a study of cytomegalovirus exposure and HLA in healthy donors. The assay was immunoSEQ multiplex PCR, and TCRdb's table has in-frame clones only and misses some. Of roughly 330,000 clones listed, about 85% were seen once; the top ten hold approximately 1.1%. Material for sequencing was PBMCs. The receptors here all came from a woman in her twenties or thirties in good health and CMV-seropositive.

The rearrangement joins TRBV4-3 to TRBJ1-1; the match to TRBD1 covers 8 bases. Germline CDR1 and CDR2: LGHNA and YSLEER. The V segment lost 0 bases and the J segment 11 bases; nucleotides outside the gene matches: 5. The CDR3 has 13 amino acids. CDR3 bases: TGCGCCAGCAGCCAAGACGGACAGGGCTGGGCTTTCTTT. It specifies CASSQDGQGWAFF.

V is TRBV2 and J is TRBJ2-2; weak D call: TRBD1 (5 bases). Germline V gives CDR1 SNHLY, CDR2 FYNNEI. With 0 bases removed from V and 1 base from J, the gap between germline ends came to 9 bases. The CDR3 consists of 16 residues. The CDR3 loop reads CASSEARARNTGELFF. For the CDR3, the DNA is TGTGCCAGCAGTGAAGCCAGGGCGAGGAACACCGGGGAGCTGTTTTTT. Combining the CDR3 with reference TRBV2 and TRBJ2-2 gives the whole variable domain EPEVTQTPSHQVTQMGQEVILRCVPISNHLYFYWYRQILGQKVEFLVSFYNNEISEKSEIFDDQFSVERPDGSNFTLKIRSTKLEDSAMYFCASSEARARNTGELFFGEGSRLTVL.

V and J are TRBV5-1 and TRBJ1-6; D gene uncertain. This CDR3 comprises 18 residues. The V end was cut by 2 bases, the J end by 0 bases, with 15 bases between. Germline values: CDR1 SGHRS, CDR2 YFSETQ. The CDR3 coding sequence is TGCGCCAGCAGCTTTTTGGAGCAGAGCAGCTCCTATAATTCACCCCTCCACTTT. Its protein is CASSFLEQSSSYNSPLHF.

The chain combines TRBV30 with TRBJ2-1; 10 nucleotides match TRBD2. This CDR3 region has 13 residues. The V gene end was trimmed by 3 bases and the J gene end by 6 bases; junction bases not matched to a gene: 2. Germline lookup yields CDR1 GTSNPN and CDR2 SVGIG (reference sequence). The CDR3 is CAWRLAGANEQFF. The CDR3, as DNA: TGTGCCTGGAGGCTAGCGGGAGCCAATGAGCAGTTCTTC.

The chain couples TRBV6-6 to TRBJ2-1, with D unresolved. Trimming pared 0 bases from V and 7 bases from J, leaving 7 bases between. The germline CDR1 and CDR2 sequences are MNHNY and SVGAGI (reference sequence). The CDR3 runs 13 residues. In nucleotides, the CDR3 is TGTGCCAGCAGTTACTCGACCTCTAATGAGCAGTTCTTC. It specifies CASSYSTSNEQFF.